The 8 T cell receptor beta chains reported below all come from one sample, sequenced in a study of T-cell memory formation after mild COVID-19 (dated by TCRdb to the early 2020s). Libraries came from 5' RACE. TCRdb lists the instrument as Illumina NovaSeq 6000. TCRdb itself trimmed the public reads at Q25 with fastp, ran MiXCR and retained productive beta chains. Every CDR3 protein is listed once, alongside the most common genes and DNA of its rows. The sample yields just over 200,000 distinct CDR3 sequences; around 9.1% were counted once. Clones ranked in the top ten supply 3.5% of the sample. Material for sequencing was PBMCs or a T cell subset sorted from them (not recorded which). The receptor set was obtained from a man between 18 and 29 years old who had mild COVID-19 (a few samples of this study predate the infection). The sample titles of this study are shuffled in the database, so cell type and time point are left out; the donor was told from shared clones.

The table lists this clonotype with a few counts. The rearrangement uses TRBV5-1 and TRBJ2-7, with TRBD2 identical over 12 bases. The length of the CDR3 is 15 residues. The trim removed 1 base at V and 3 bases at J, leaving 2 bases unmatched. In germline, CDR1 is SGHRS, CDR2 YFSETQ. The CDR3 coding sequence is TGCGCCAGCAGCTTGACGACTAGCGGGGGCTACGAGCAGTACTTC. It translates to CASSLTTSGGYEQYF.

This clonotype was seen more than once but under ten times. V usage is TRBV7-9 and J usage is TRBJ2-5; tentatively, D is TRBD1 (6 bases). From germline, CDR1 is SEHNR and CDR2 FQNEAQ (reference sequence). This CDR3 is built from 14 residues. The CDR3 spells CASAGQGSQETQYF. The CDR3 DNA reads as TGTGCGTCCGCCGGGCAGGGGAGTCAAGAGACCCAGTACTTC.

V and J are TRBV7-9 and TRBJ2-5; 13 bases align to TRBD2. The CDR3 contains 15 residues. The trim removed 4 bases at V and 5 bases at J, leaving 4 bases unmatched. CDR1 is SEHNR and CDR2 is FQNEAQ in the germline V gene (reference sequence). The chain's CDR3 is CASSSGLAGRETQYF. In DNA form, the CDR3 reads TGTGCCAGCAGCTCGGGACTAGCGGGGCGTGAGACCCAGTACTTC.

In its sample, this clonotype was seen a few times. The chain has TRBV7-9 and TRBJ2-2; D call uncertain. CDR1 SEHNR and CDR2 FQNEAQ come from the germline V gene (reference sequence). This CDR3 spans 16 amino acids. Deletions cut 6 bases from V and 0 bases from J, with 14 bases between. The CDR3 loop reads CASRPRSGANTGELFF. Here the CDR3 DNA reads TGTGCCAGCAGACCGAGGAGTGGGGCGAACACCGGGGAGCTGTTTTTT.

The chain carries TRBV12-3 or TRBV12-4 and TRBJ2-5; D possibly corresponds to TRBD1 (6 bases). The CDR3 is 14 amino acids. V gave up 4 bases and J gave up 5 bases, with 14 bases separating them. The CDR3 loop reads CASSSTDRPETQYF. CDR3 in DNA: TGTGCCAGCAGTTCAACGGACAGACCGGAGACCCAGTACTTC.

The sample holds a few counts of this clonotype. This chain joins TRBV7-3 and TRBJ2-1, with TRBD2 identical over 10 bases. In germline, CDR1 is SGHTA, CDR2 FQGTGA. V dropped 7 bases and J dropped 2; count of bases not matched to a gene: 5. This CDR3 region has 15 residues. The CDR3, as DNA: TGTGCCAGCACCACGAGCGGGGGGGCCTACAATGAGCAGTTCTTC. Encoded protein: CASTTSGGAYNEQFF.

This clonotype showed up many times. The rearrangement links TRBV5-1 to TRBJ1-2; a possible D gene is TRBD1 (5 bases). The length of the CDR3 is 15 residues. The V end was cut by 0 bases, the J end by 0 bases, with 9 bases between. CDR1 and CDR2 (germline): SGHRS, YFSETQ. The CDR3 protein is CASSLAGGANYGYTF. CDR3 nucleotides: TGCGCCAGCAGCTTGGCTGGGGGAGCTAACTATGGCTACACCTTC.

The rearrangement links TRBV6-2 or TRBV6-3 to TRBJ2-5; D gene uncertain. V was shortened by 7 bases and J by 4 bases, with 13 bases between the two germline ends. The length of the CDR3 is 13 residues. Germline V gene data show CDR1 as MNHEY and CDR2 as SVGEGT. The CDR3 region has the DNA TGTGCCAGCAACTACGGACCAGGAGAGACCCAGTACTTC. Residues: CASNYGPGETQYF.